The sequence of this T cell receptor (beta chain) was determined in a study of blood T cell repertoires in COVID-19. Data came from immunoSEQ multiplex PCR; TCRdb stores just in-frame clones and leaves some out. This repertoire shows roughly 130,000 clones, about 84% found once; its top ten account for less than 15%. This CDR3 spans 15 amino acids. CDR1 is SGHTS, CDR2 YDEGEE, per germline. V lost 4 bases and J 0 bases, leaving 11 bases between the germline ends. The source material was peripheral blood. This receptor was taken from an older woman with acute or convalescent COVID-19. This sequence joins TRBV5-8 and TRBJ1-3; maybe TRBD1 (6 bases). CDR3 region: CASSGGLLSGNTIYF. In nucleotides, the CDR3 is TGTGCCAGCAGCGGGGGCCTCCTCTCTGGAAACACCATATATTTT.